This paragraph covers one T cell receptor beta chain sequence. Sequencing was performed with immunoSEQ multiplex PCR; in TCRdb, only in-frame clones are kept and a portion is missing. Seen here are around 90,000 clones, 70% to 90% observed once, and the top ten hold approximately 2.1%. These data come from a study of control samples from healthy donors and cancer patients. The TCR originated in a woman aged 40 to 49 in good health. The sample was blood.

DNA for the CDR3: TGTGCCAGCAGTTACCCCATTCGCGGGACTAGCGAGTACGAGCAGTACTTC. The encoded protein is CASSYPIRGTSEYEQYF. This chain links TRBV6-2 or TRBV6-3 with TRBJ2-7; 10 nucleotides align to TRBD2. Trimming cost V 2 bases and J 4 bases; bases outside gene matches: 11. This CDR3 contains 17 residues. Per the germline V gene, CDR1 is MNHEY and CDR2 is SVGEGT.